This passage covers 3 T cell receptor beta chains from one sample sequenced in a study of graft-versus-host responses after intestinal transplantation. Profiled with immunoSEQ multiplex PCR; TCRdb holds only in-frame clones, not every one. The sample has 30,000 to 45,000 clones; around four fifths are singletons. The sequenced sample was PBMCs, obtained about 1,000 days after transplant. The origin of the receptors is a human patient who received an intestinal transplant, so some T cells may come from the graft donor.

This clone was observed a few times. The V and J genes are TRBV28 and TRBJ2-1; D unclear. V was pared by 5 bases and J by 13 bases, with 15 bases between. Germline V lookup: CDR1 MDHEN, CDR2 SYDVKM. The CDR3 runs 12 residues. The DNA of the CDR3 is TGTGCCAGCAGTGAACTTTATCGGTTCCAGTTCTTC. Translation gives CASSELYRFQFF.

This clone was seen only a few times. The chain couples TRBV6-1 to TRBJ1-4, with D tentatively TRBD1 (5 bases). The CDR3 has 14 residues. V lost 5 bases and J 4 bases, leaving 11 bases between the germline ends. Germline V gene lookup returns CDR1 MNHNS and CDR2 SASEGT. The CDR3 region has the DNA TGTGCCAGCAGTCTCAGGGTTTTTAATGAAAAACTGTTTTTT. It translates to CASSLRVFNEKLFF.

The V and J genes are TRBV5-4 and TRBJ2-2, with TRBD1 as a possible D gene (5 bases). The ends were cut back, 1 base at V and 0 bases at J, with 16 bases in the middle. Germline V gene data show CDR1 as SGHNT and CDR2 as YYREEE (reference sequence). This CDR3 region has 18 residues. The CDR3 sequence is CASSLRVARAANTGELFF. The CDR3 DNA reads as TGTGCCAGCAGCTTGAGGGTCGCCAGGGCCGCGAACACCGGGGAGCTGTTTTTT.